The 29 T cell receptor beta chains given below trace back to one sample, sequenced in a study of spatial heterogeneity in lung cancer. One entry per CDR3 protein, called by TCRdb with MiXCR from the 5' RACE reads. This sample has tens of thousands of distinct CDR3 sequences, with about 12% found just once. Specified time point: blood at routine non-recurrence follow-up after resection. Material: PBMCs, obtained at follow-up. Source of these receptors: a male donor with early-stage non-small cell lung cancer.

The chain links TRBV12-3 or TRBV12-4 to TRBJ1-6, with TRBD1 identical over 9 bases. The J segment lost 11 bases and the V segment lost 7 bases, leaving 9 bases of the junction unmatched. CDR3 size: 14 residues. The CDR3 protein is CASTLTGGFTPLHF. For the CDR3, the DNA is TGTGCCAGCACCTTGACAGGGGGATTCACACCCCTCCACTTT.

In its sample, this clonotype was seen many times. The chain has TRBV2 and TRBJ1-4; D is undetermined. The germline V and J ends were trimmed by 2 bases and 5 bases, with 12 bases remaining between them. Germline-derived CDR1 and CDR2 are SNHLY and FYNNEI. CDR3 size: 15 residues. The CDR3, as DNA: TGTGCCAGCAGTGAACCCCCCCGAACCAATGAAAAACTGTTTTTT. This codes for CASSEPPRTNEKLFF.

This clonotype was seen ten or more times. CDR3: CSARARDSKGDYGYTF. For the CDR3, the DNA is TGCAGTGCTAGAGCCCGGGACTCCAAAGGTGACTATGGCTACACCTTC. The J gene is TRBJ1-2, the V gene TRBV20-1, with D possibly TRBD1 on 5 matching bases. Trimming took 1 base from V and 3 from J, leaving 18 bases between them. Germline values: CDR1 DFQATT, CDR2 SNEGSKA (reference sequence). The CDR3 extends over 16 amino acids.

This clonotype was seen at least ten times. The CDR3, as DNA: TGTGCCAGCAGCTTACAAGGGACAGGGGGCACAGATACGCAGTATTTT. It is translated as CASSLQGTGGTDTQYF. This sequence joins TRBV7-2 and TRBJ2-3; 10 bases are shared with TRBD1. The V gene end was trimmed by 2 bases and the J gene end by 1 base; junction bases not matched to a gene: 3. The CDR3 is 16 amino acids. Germline loops: CDR1 SGHTA, CDR2 FQGNSA.

This clonotype was counted many times. This sequence joins TRBV12-3 or TRBV12-4 and TRBJ1-1; TRBD1 matches 7 bases. The length of the CDR3 is 13 residues. V trimming: 3 bases; J trimming: 8 bases; junction bases outside the gene matches: 6. The CDR3 DNA sequence: TGTGCCAGCAGTTTGACAGGGACTGTCGAAGCTTTCTTT. Translated, it gives CASSLTGTVEAFF.

Many counts were recorded for this clonotype. This chain links TRBV11-2 with TRBJ2-7; D remains ambiguous. The germline CDR1 and CDR2 sequences are SGHAT and FQNNGV. This CDR3 is 15 amino acids long. The ends were cut back, 5 bases at V and 3 bases at J, with 17 bases in the middle. The CDR3 spells CASSLTSQTYYEQYF. The CDR3 region has the DNA TGTGCCAGCAGCCTTACGTCGCAGACGTACTACGAGCAGTACTTC.

This clonotype occurred many times. The rearrangement uses TRBV18 and TRBJ2-5; tentatively, D is TRBD2 (5 bases). This CDR3 is built from 12 residues. Trimming cost V 10 bases and J 5 bases, with 14 bases left between them. Germline V CDR1 and CDR2: KGHSH, LQKENI. This chain's CDR3 is CATSGARETQYF. The DNA for the CDR3 is TGTGCCACAAGCGGCGCACGGGAGACCCAGTACTTC. The full variable domain, its missing parts supplied by reference TRBV18 and TRBJ2-5, is NAGVMQNPRHLVRRRGQEARLRCSPMKGHSHVYWYRQLPEEGLKFMVYLQKENIIDESGMPKERFSAEFPKEGPSILRIQQVVRGDSAAYFCATSGARETQYFGPGTRLLVL.

The table lists this clonotype with a few counts. CDR3 bases: TGCAGTGCTAGAATGACAGGGGGCTCCTACGAGCAGTACTTC. Amino acids: CSARMTGGSYEQYF. This chain uses TRBV20-1 with TRBJ2-7; 9 nucleotides align to TRBD1. This CDR3 has 14 residues. Losses at the gene ends were 2 bases for V and 0 bases for J; bases not matched to a gene: 2. The germline V gene has CDR1 DFQATT and CDR2 SNEGSKA (reference sequence).

J is TRBJ1-1 and V is TRBV20-1; D might be TRBD1 (6 bases). V lost 2 bases to trimming and J lost 0 bases, with 19 bases between them. This CDR3 is built from 17 residues. Looked up from germline, CDR1 is DFQATT and CDR2 is SNEGSKA (reference sequence). The CDR3 nucleotides are TGCAGTGCTAGACCGCGTGTAACAGGGTCCATGAACACTGAAGCTTTCTTT. As protein: CSARPRVTGSMNTEAFF.

In its sample, this clonotype was seen many times. J is TRBJ1-3 and V is TRBV12-3 or TRBV12-4; 7 nucleotides match TRBD1. CDR3 length equals 14 residues. J gave up 4 bases and V 5 bases, and 5 bases lay outside the gene matches. The DNA of the CDR3 is TGTGCCAGCAGTCGGACAGGAGCCGGAAACACCATATATTTT. Encoded protein: CASSRTGAGNTIYF.

This clonotype has at least ten counts. This chain connects TRBV12-3 or TRBV12-4 to TRBJ2-7, with D unclear. The CDR3 consists of 12 residues. V was trimmed by 6 bases and J by 3 bases, leaving 9 bases between them. CDR3 in DNA: TGTGCCAGCAGAGTAGGGCACTACGAGCAGTACTTC. It encodes CASRVGHYEQYF.

In this sample, this clonotype turned up many times. V gene TRBV18 combines with J gene TRBJ1-5; D remains ambiguous. The CDR3 runs 12 residues. Germline V gene lookup returns CDR1 KGHSH and CDR2 LQKENI. V dropped 6 bases and J dropped 7 bases, with 10 bases sitting between them. CDR3 in amino acids: CASSAPGQPQHF. CDR3 DNA sequence: TGTGCCAGCTCCGCCCCGGGCCAGCCCCAGCATTTT.

This sequence joins TRBV29-1 and TRBJ1-2; D might be TRBD1 (5 bases). From germline, CDR1 is SQVTM and CDR2 ANQGSEA. The length of the CDR3 is 13 residues. Trimming shortened V by 6 bases and J by 2 bases, and 13 bases separated the two germline ends. The CDR3 region is CSVLREGNYGYTF. The CDR3 region has the DNA TGCAGCGTACTCAGGGAAGGGAACTATGGCTACACCTTC.

The chain couples TRBV30 to TRBJ2-7; D remains ambiguous. This CDR3 is 12 amino acids long. V lost 3 bases to trimming and J lost 0 bases, with 6 bases between them. Germline V lookup: CDR1 GTSNPN, CDR2 SVGIG (reference sequence). For the CDR3, the DNA is TGTGCCTGGAGCGAAAACTCCTACGAGCAGTACTTC. It is translated as CAWSENSYEQYF.

This clonotype occurred a few times. This sequence joins TRBV3-1 and TRBJ2-2; D is undetermined. Germline CDR1 is LGHDT and CDR2 is YNNKEL (reference sequence). This CDR3 has 14 residues. The germline V and J ends were trimmed by 3 bases and 5 bases, with 10 bases remaining between them. CDR3 loop: CASSHESGTGELFF. The CDR3 region has the DNA TGTGCCAGCAGCCACGAATCAGGAACCGGGGAGCTGTTTTTT.

V usage is TRBV12-3 or TRBV12-4 and J usage is TRBJ1-2; D is perhaps TRBD1 (5 bases). This CDR3 is 17 amino acids long. V shed 6 bases and J shed 5 bases, with 25 bases lying between them. The CDR3 DNA reads TGTGCCAGCAGCCGAAGTCCACAGGACGCGAGCACTTATGGCTACACCTTC. Translation gives CASSRSPQDASTYGYTF.

As to this clonotype: One end of the junction is discordant with germline, which a read error may explain. V usage is TRBV7-9 and J usage is TRBJ2-1, with 7 bases matching TRBD2. This CDR3 has 14 residues. CDR1 and CDR2 from the germline V gene are SEHNR and FQNEAQ (reference sequence). The chain's CDR3 is CASSPAGVLNEQFF. The CDR3, as DNA: TGCGCCAGCAGCCCGGCGGGGGTCCTCAATGAGCAGTTCTTC.

Ten or more counts support this clonotype. This chain connects TRBV7-9 to TRBJ2-1, with TRBD2 matching over 12 bases. This CDR3 comprises 20 residues. V lost 5 bases to trimming and J lost 0 bases; unmatched junction nucleotides: 14. The germline V gene encodes CDR1 SEHNR and CDR2 FQNEAQ (reference sequence). The DNA for the CDR3 is TGTGCCAGCAGCCGTCCTATCTCGACTAGCGGGGGCAGCTCCTACAATGAGCAGTTCTTC. Its translation is CASSRPISTSGGSSYNEQFF.

The chain has TRBV7-8 and TRBJ1-5; D is ambiguous. V shed 3 bases and J shed 3 bases, with 12 bases lying between them. This CDR3 comprises 15 residues. From germline, CDR1 is SGHVS and CDR2 FQNEAQ. The DNA for the CDR3 is TGTGCCAGCAGCTTGTCCGGGAAAAACAATCAGCCCCAGCATTTT. Translating it yields CASSLSGKNNQPQHF.

This clonotype has more than one count but fewer than ten. The chain recombines TRBV10-3 with TRBJ2-3, with 13 bases identical to TRBD2. Germline CDR1 reads ENHRY; CDR2 reads SYGVKD. This CDR3 is 15 amino acids long. The V gene end was trimmed by 6 bases and the J gene end by 5 bases; junction bases not matched to a gene: 5. CDR3 in amino acids: CAIRRTSGRVDTQYF. CDR3 sequence (DNA): TGTGCCATCAGAAGGACTAGCGGGAGAGTAGATACGCAGTATTTT.

This clonotype was detected only a few times. V gene TRBV3-1 combines with J gene TRBJ1-2; no clear D gene. Per germline, CDR1 LGHDT and CDR2 YNNKEL (reference sequence). With 2 bases removed from V and 8 bases from J, the gap between germline ends came to 18 bases. There are 15 residues in the CDR3. CDR3 DNA: TGTGCCAGCAGCCAAACAGATGGATCATTGGGAGGCTACACCTTC. Its translation is CASSQTDGSLGGYTF. Full variable domain (rest looked up from reference TRBV3-1 and TRBJ1-2): DTAVSQTPKYLVTQMGNDKSIKCEQNLGHDTMYWYKQDSKKFLKIMFSYNNKELIINETVPNRFSPKSPDKAHLNLHINSLELGDSAVYFCASSQTDGSLGGYTFGSGTRLTVV.

V usage is TRBV7-2 and J usage is TRBJ2-7; possibly TRBD2 for D (6 bases). There are 15 residues in the CDR3. Between the trimmed V and J ends, which lost 0 bases and 2 bases, there was a span of 11 bases. In germline, CDR1 is SGHTA, CDR2 FQGNSA. CDR3 sequence: CASSLARDSTYEQYF. CDR3 in DNA: TGTGCCAGCAGCTTAGCAAGGGACTCCACCTACGAGCAGTACTTC.

The chain uses TRBV5-1 and TRBJ2-1; D is perhaps TRBD1 (6 bases). The length of the CDR3 is 16 residues. Germline V gives CDR1 SGHRS, CDR2 YFSETQ. The V end was cut by 1 base, the J end by 3 bases, with 14 bases between. DNA for the CDR3: TGCGCCAGCAGCTTGCGTCGCGACAGGCGCTACAATGAGCAGTTCTTC. Its protein is CASSLRRDRRYNEQFF.

This clonotype was observed many times. The V gene is TRBV20-1, the J gene TRBJ2-2; D is unresolved. The germline V and J ends were trimmed by 3 bases and 4 bases, with 15 bases remaining between them. CDR1 and CDR2 (germline): DFQATT, SNEGSKA (reference sequence). CDR3 size: 15 residues. The DNA for the CDR3 is TGCAGTGCTAGTACACTCCGCGCGAGCACCGGGGAGCTGTTTTTT. Translated: CSASTLRASTGELFF.

This chain uses TRBV6-2 or TRBV6-3 with TRBJ2-3; 8 positions agree with TRBD1. The CDR3 has 19 residues. The junction had 11 bases not matched to a gene; V was cut back by 0 bases and J by 0 bases. CDR1 and CDR2 (germline): MNHEY, SVGEGT. DNA of the CDR3: TGTGCCAGCAGTTACTCGGTTCGGGGACAGGCGGGGAGCACAGATACGCAGTATTTT. Amino acids: CASSYSVRGQAGSTDTQYF.

This clonotype was observed many times. This sequence joins TRBV5-4 and TRBJ2-5, with D perhaps TRBD2 (7 bases). This CDR3 region has 16 residues. V was trimmed by 3 bases and J by 5 bases, leaving 20 bases between them. CDR1 is SGHNT, CDR2 YYREEE, per germline (reference sequence). For the CDR3, the DNA is TGTGCCAGCAGCTGGTCCGGGGGGCTGGTGTCCGAGACCCAGTACTTC. Amino acids: CASSWSGGLVSETQYF.

V and J are TRBV6-6 and TRBJ1-3; D call uncertain. V was trimmed by 6 bases and J by 0 bases, leaving 18 bases between them. The germline gives CDR1 MNHNY, CDR2 SVGAGI (reference sequence). CDR3 length: 17 residues. CDR3 amino acids: CASRFFNRGSSGNTIYF. CDR3 bases: TGTGCCAGCAGATTCTTTAATCGGGGAAGCTCTGGAAACACCATATATTTT.

This clonotype was observed at least ten times. V gene TRBV7-3 combines with J gene TRBJ1-1; maybe TRBD1 (6 bases). This CDR3 is 13 amino acids long. V lost 2 bases to trimming and J lost 11 bases, with 15 bases between them. Germline loops: CDR1 SGHTA, CDR2 FQGTGA. The CDR3 DNA sequence: TGTGCCAGCAGCTTATCAGGGGCGGAAGGGGCTTTCTTT. This translates into CASSLSGAEGAFF.

This clonotype was seen at least ten times. DNA of the CDR3: TGTGCCAGCAGCTTGGCCCAGGGATACGCTGAAGCTTTCTTT. It codes for CASSLAQGYAEAFF. V is TRBV5-4 and J is TRBJ1-1; possibly TRBD1 for D (5 bases). The V end was cut by 0 bases, the J end by 6 bases, with 12 bases between. The germline V gene has CDR1 SGHNT and CDR2 YYREEE (reference sequence). CDR3 length: 14 amino acids.